These 25 T cell receptor beta chains originate from one sample sequenced in a study of cytomegalovirus exposure and HLA in healthy donors. The PCR ran on 60 Vbeta and 13 Jbeta primers. Profiling relied on immunoSEQ multiplex PCR, and the TCRdb table lists in-frame clones only, not all of them. Among approximately 38,000 clones listed, more than 65% were seen once. The sample was PBMCs. These receptors all stem from a woman younger than 35 in good health and CMV-seronegative.

This chain uses TRBV27 with TRBJ2-3, with D possibly matching TRBD1 (7 bases). The V gene lost 6 bases and the J gene lost 3 bases, with 13 bases spanning the gap. The germline gives CDR1 MNHEY, CDR2 SMNVEV (reference sequence). The length of the CDR3 is 14 residues. The CDR3 sequence is CASRRGQSTDTQYF. Here the CDR3 DNA reads TGTGCCAGCAGGCGGGGACAGTCTACAGATACGCAGTATTTT.

With respect to this clone: An end of the junction differs from the germline gene, which may be a read error. The V gene is TRBV28, the J gene TRBJ1-5; no reliable D call. The CDR3 is 14 residues long. CDR1 and CDR2 (germline): MDHEN, SYDVKM. The CDR3 here is CASSLVTSYQPQNF. CDR3 DNA sequence: TGTGCCAGCAGTTTAGTGACAAGTTATCAGCCCCAGAATTTT.

The chain links TRBV4-3 to TRBJ1-6, with 9 bases aligning to TRBD1. CDR3 size: 20 residues. The germline V gene has CDR1 LGHNA and CDR2 YSLEER. The V and J ends lost 0 bases and 8 bases, in that order; junction bases with no gene match: 17. CDR3 protein: CASSQDVVGQGLLGDSPLHF. CDR3 in DNA: TGCGCCAGCAGCCAAGATGTGGTGGGACAGGGTCTCCTCGGTGATTCACCCCTCCACTTT.

The gene calls are TRBV7-9 and TRBJ1-1; TRBD1 might be the D (5 bases). The CDR3 contains 14 residues. Germline assignment: CDR1 SEHNR and CDR2 FQNEAQ (reference sequence). V lost 1 base and J lost 6, with 12 bases in between. The CDR3 loop reads CASSLDSRAPEAFF. For the CDR3, the DNA is TGTGCCAGCAGCTTAGACAGCAGGGCGCCTGAAGCTTTCTTT.

The chain carries TRBV9 and TRBJ2-3, with a possible D match to TRBD1 (6 bases). The CDR3 sequence is 15 residues long. The germline gives CDR1 SGDLS, CDR2 YYNGEE. V was shortened by 3 bases and J by 6 bases, with 17 bases between the two germline ends. The CDR3 is CASSARGNRGDTQYF. CDR3 in DNA: TGTGCCAGCAGCGCCAGGGGTAATCGGGGCGATACGCAGTATTTT.

This clone was recorded once. V usage is TRBV5-1 and J usage is TRBJ2-1; 11 bases are a match to TRBD2. The CDR3 contains 15 residues. Germline loops: CDR1 SGHRS, CDR2 YFSETQ. Trimming at V came to 4 bases and at J to 6 bases, leaving 6 bases not matched to a gene. The CDR3 DNA follows: TGCGCCAGCAGCGGTACTAGCGGGAGTTTCAATGAGCAGTTCTTC. Translated, it gives CASSGTSGSFNEQFF.

This chain joins TRBV6-5 and TRBJ2-1; D ambiguous. Per germline, CDR1 MNHEY and CDR2 SVGAGI. V shed 3 bases and J shed 0 bases, with 9 bases lying between them. The CDR3 extends over 15 amino acids. CDR3 region: CASSYKSNSYNEQFF. The CDR3 DNA reads TGTGCCAGCAGTTATAAGTCTAACTCCTACAATGAGCAGTTCTTC.

Turning to this clone: Sequence at one end of the junction differs from germline and may be a read error. The V call is TRBV28, the J call TRBJ1-2; D is perhaps TRBD1 (5 bases). The V gene's germline CDR1 is MDHEN and CDR2 SYDVKM. The length of the CDR3 is 15 residues. The CDR3 sequence: CASSQTPGTNYGYPF. The CDR3 region has the DNA TGTGCCAGCAGCCAGACCCCAGGGACTAACTATGGCTACCCCTTC.

This clone came up a few times. The V call is TRBV6-6, the J call TRBJ1-1; D remains ambiguous. Germline V gene lookup returns CDR1 MNHNY and CDR2 SVGAGI (reference sequence). The length of the CDR3 is 12 residues. V was pared by 2 bases and J by 8 bases, with 9 bases between. The CDR3 DNA reads TGTGCCAGCAGTTACAGGAGAGAAGAAGCTTTCTTT. Encoded protein: CASSYRREEAFF.

This clone was seen a handful of times. The chain links TRBV25-1 to TRBJ1-4; the D gene is possibly TRBD1 (5 bases). The CDR3 spans 13 residues. V lost 4 bases to trimming and J lost 4 bases, with 7 bases between them. Germline V gene sequence: CDR1 MGHDK, CDR2 SYGVNS. For the CDR3, the DNA is TGTGCCAGCAGTGTCGACAGTAATGAAAAACTGTTTTTT. Its translation: CASSVDSNEKLFF.

In its sample, this clone was seen once. The chain is built from TRBV6-6 and TRBJ2-2; D is uncertain. The V gene's germline CDR1 is MNHNY and CDR2 SVGAGI (reference sequence). CDR3 size: 16 residues. The germline V and J ends were trimmed by 1 base and 4 bases, with 13 bases remaining between them. CDR3 in DNA: TGTGCCAGCAGTTACTGGCCGATTGTAAGCACCGGGGAGCTGTTTTTT. It yields the protein CASSYWPIVSTGELFF.

CDR3 nucleotides: TGTGCCAGCAGTTCTCGACAGGGCGCGAACACTGAAGCTTTCTTT. Translated, it gives CASSSRQGANTEAFF. J is TRBJ1-1 and V is TRBV6-5, with 7 bases lining up with TRBD1. V shed 4 bases, J shed 1 base, and the junction held 6 bases outside the gene matches. CDR1 is MNHEY and CDR2 is SVGAGI in the germline V gene. This CDR3 contains 15 residues.

This chain's CDR3 is CASRRLAGGGTGELFF. As DNA, the CDR3 is TGTGCCAGCAGACGGCTAGCGGGAGGGGGCACCGGGGAGCTGTTTTTT. The chain has TRBV28 and TRBJ2-2; TRBD2 matches 12 bases. The junction had 6 bases not matched to a gene; V was cut back by 6 bases and J by 4 bases. This CDR3 is built from 16 residues. Per the germline V gene, CDR1 is MDHEN and CDR2 is SYDVKM.

The chain combines TRBV4-1 with TRBJ2-1, with TRBD2 matching over 8 bases. CDR3 length: 18 residues. CDR1 is MGHRA, CDR2 YSYEKL, per germline. With 3 bases clipped from V and 8 bases from J, the junction kept 18 bases outside the gene matches. The CDR3 bases are TGCGCCAGCAGCCATCCTTTACAGGGAAGCGGGAGAGGGTATGAGCAGTTCTTC. Its protein product is CASSHPLQGSGRGYEQFF.

This sequence joins TRBV19 and TRBJ2-3, with D possibly matching TRBD1 (7 bases). This CDR3 spans 15 amino acids. Trimming stripped 7 bases from V and 3 bases from J, with 17 bases between. Germline-derived CDR1 and CDR2 are LNHDA and SQIVND (reference sequence). The CDR3 sequence is CASKEQGGFTDTQYF. The CDR3, as DNA: TGTGCCAGTAAGGAGCAGGGGGGATTTACAGATACGCAGTATTTT.

The chain employs TRBV7-2 and TRBJ2-7; D gene uncertain. There are 14 residues in the CDR3. Germline V gene sequence: CDR1 SGHTA, CDR2 FQGNSA. The V gene lost 3 bases and the J gene lost 0 bases, with 9 bases spanning the gap. As DNA, the CDR3 is TGTGCCAGCAGCTTTCTCTCGGGCTCCTACGAGCAGTACTTC. As protein: CASSFLSGSYEQYF.

V gene TRBV5-5 combines with J gene TRBJ1-5; D not resolved. V lost 1 base, J lost 8 bases, and 13 bases lay in between. CDR1 and CDR2 (germline): SGHKS, YYEKEE (reference sequence). The CDR3 spans 14 residues. The CDR3 coding sequence is TGTGCCAGCAGCTTGTCCGGCCCTCAGGAGCCCCAGCATTTT. This encodes CASSLSGPQEPQHF.

The rearrangement links TRBV11-2 to TRBJ1-2; 8 positions agree with TRBD1. V gave up 2 bases and J gave up 0 bases; unmatched junction bases: 8. The CDR3 sequence is 17 residues long. Germline loops: CDR1 SGHAT, CDR2 FQNNGV. CDR3 DNA: TGTGCCAGCAGCTTAATGACCGGGACAGGAACTAACTATGGCTACACCTTC. Translated, it gives CASSLMTGTGTNYGYTF.

The CDR3 is CASSQYRGKSNQPQHF. CDR3 DNA: TGCGCCAGCAGCCAATATAGGGGGAAGAGCAATCAGCCCCAGCATTTT. J is TRBJ1-5 and V is TRBV4-1, with D tentatively TRBD1 (6 bases). The V end was cut by 2 bases, the J end by 1 base, with 12 bases between. Germline V gene data show CDR1 as MGHRA and CDR2 as YSYEKL. CDR3 size: 16 residues.

The rearrangement uses TRBV7-9 and TRBJ2-3; TRBD1 matches at 9 bases. Trimming at V came to 0 bases and at J to 6 bases, leaving 4 bases not matched to a gene. There are 15 residues in the CDR3. Germline CDR1 SEHNR, CDR2 FQNEAQ (reference sequence). CDR3 in DNA: TGTGCCAGCAGCTTAGCGGGACAGGGATGGGATACGCAGTATTTT. Encoded protein: CASSLAGQGWDTQYF.

The CDR3 here is CASSPTGGTNYGYTF. CDR3 coding DNA: TGTGCCAGCAGCCCGACAGGGGGCACCAACTATGGCTACACCTTC. The chain has TRBV7-3 and TRBJ1-2, with 10 nucleotides matching TRBD1. After removal of 5 bases from V and 2 bases from J, the junction contained 5 bases not matched to a gene. Germline V lookup: CDR1 SGHTA, CDR2 FQGTGA. This CDR3 comprises 15 residues.

The genes are TRBV12-5 and TRBJ2-1, with 8 bases identical to TRBD2. J gave up 5 bases and V 5 bases, and 5 bases lay outside the gene matches. The CDR3 consists of 14 residues. Germline CDR1 LGHNT, CDR2 FRNRAP. This CDR3 reads CASGPGLGNNEQFF. The CDR3 DNA sequence: TGTGCTAGTGGTCCGGGACTAGGCAACAATGAGCAGTTCTTC.

The CDR3 sequence: CASSLGTTRQETQYF. CDR3 nucleotide sequence: TGTGCCAGCAGCTTAGGGACTACACGCCAAGAGACCCAGTACTTC. The chain recombines TRBV7-2 with TRBJ2-5, with D maybe TRBD2 (6 bases). The V end lost 1 base, the J end lost 1 base, and 10 bases lay between the germline ends. The CDR3 consists of 15 residues. Per the germline V gene, CDR1 is SGHTA and CDR2 is FQGNSA.

The chain is built from TRBV6-5 and TRBJ2-7, with 7 bases matching TRBD1. This CDR3 is 14 amino acids long. V lost 7 bases to trimming and J lost 0 bases; unmatched junction nucleotides: 6. The germline CDR1 and CDR2 sequences are MNHEY and SVGAGI. CDR3 amino acids: CASTQDRSSYEQYF. For the CDR3, the DNA is TGTGCCAGCACCCAGGACAGGAGCTCCTACGAGCAGTACTTC.

The J gene is TRBJ1-6, the V gene TRBV19, with 8 bases lining up with TRBD1. The CDR3 is made up of 15 amino acids. Germline CDR1 LNHDA, CDR2 SQIVND (reference sequence). Germline trimming cut 5 bases from V and 6 bases from J; bases unmatched to any gene: 6. In DNA, the CDR3 is TGTGCCAGTAGTGTCGGACAGGGAAGTAATTCACCCCTCCACTTT. Translation gives CASSVGQGSNSPLHF.